These T cell receptor beta chains were read from a single sample in a study of patients and donors after allogeneic stem cell transplantation. TCRdb used MiXCR to reprocess the RT-PCR reads, holding one entry per CDR3 protein. Of hundreds of thousands of distinct CDR3 sequences in the sample, roughly an eighth are singletons; the top ten hold more than 9%. Specimen: blood, either unsorted or a sorted T cell fraction (not recorded which). The receptors originated from a human donor who was either an allogeneic HSCT recipient or a stem cell or donor lymphocyte infusion donor (not recorded which). It is not recorded whose cells these are; they may come from a transplant donor. Both conserved end residues are part of each CDR3. The D gene is left open where the match is weak. Clone size, where shown, is once, few, many, or a class for clones that have expanded.

v_call	d_call	clone_size	j_call	cdr3_nt	cdr3_aa
TRBV6-5	-	-	TRBJ1-6	TGTGCCAGCAGTTCTTCCCAGACAGCCGTTAATTCACCCCTCCACTTT	CASSSSQTAVNSPLHF
TRBV4-3	-	-	TRBJ1-3	TGCGCCAGCAGCCAAGATTGGGGGGGCTCTGGAAACACCATATATTTT	CASSQDWGGSGNTIYF
TRBV7-8	-	-	TRBJ2-7	TGTGCCAGCAGTCAGACGTGGGACATCTCCTCCTACGAGCAGTACTTC	CASSQTWDISSYEQYF
TRBV20-1	-	-	TRBJ2-1	TGCAGTGCTCCCCCGGGGCGCGGGGTTGGTGAGCAGTTCTTC	CSAPPGRGVGEQFF
TRBV7-2	-	few	TRBJ1-2	TGTGCCAGCAGCCCCAGTCAGGGCACTCCAAATGGCTACACCTTC	CASSPSQGTPNGYTF
TRBV6-1	-	-	TRBJ1-1	TGTGCCAGCAGACCGACGGGTACGAACACTGAAGCTTTCTTT	CASRPTGTNTEAFF
TRBV12-3/TRBV12-4	TRBD2	-	TRBJ2-5	TGTGCCAGCAGTCCTTGGACTAGCGGGAGGACTCAAGAGACCCAGTACTTC	CASSPWTSGRTQETQYF
TRBV4-1	-	-	TRBJ1-1	TGCGCCAGCAGCCAACCTCGGGAGGGGCGCGATGCTTTCTTT	CASSQPREGRDAFF
TRBV5-1	-	many	TRBJ2-1	TGCGCCAGCAGCTTGGGGGTCAGCCCCAACAATGAGCAGTTCTTC	CASSLGVSPNNEQFF
TRBV6-5	TRBD1	few	TRBJ1-2	TGTGCCAGCAGTTACGACCGGACAGGCCGACCCATGAACTATGGCTACACCTTC	CASSYDRTGRPMNYGYTF
TRBV7-3	TRBD1	many	TRBJ2-3	TGTGCCAGCAGCTCCCAGGGGGCAACGGATACGCAGTATTTT	CASSSQGATDTQYF
TRBV24-1	TRBD1	few	TRBJ1-5	TGTGCCACCGGAGAATCCGGGACAGCTAGCAATCAGCCCCAGCATTTT	CATGESGTASNQPQHF
TRBV28	-	-	TRBJ1-3	TGTGCCAGCAGTGACGGCTTCTCTGGAAACACCATATATTTT	CASSDGFSGNTIYF
TRBV7-9	-	few	TRBJ1-4	TGTGCCAGCAGCGAACCGGCGGCCCGGGAAAAACTGTTTTTT	CASSEPAAREKLFF
TRBV20-1	TRBD1	-	TRBJ1-5	TGCAGTGCTAGAGACCCGACAGGGCGTAGTCAGCCCCAGCATTTT	CSARDPTGRSQPQHF
TRBV19	-	-	TRBJ1-6	TGTGCCAGTAGTATAGCGGGGGGCCTTAATTCACCCCTCCACTTT	CASSIAGGLNSPLHF
TRBV3-1	-	-	TRBJ2-1	TGTGCCAGCAGCCAGACGGGGGTCCCCTACAATGAGCAGTTCTTC	CASSQTGVPYNEQFF
TRBV12-3/TRBV12-4	-	few	TRBJ1-5	TGTGCCAGCAGTTTACGGGCAGGGGAACAGCCCCAGCATTTT	CASSLRAGEQPQHF
TRBV4-3	TRBD1	few	TRBJ2-2	TGCGCCAGCAGCCAAGTGAGACAGGGATACACCGGGGAGCTGTTTTTT	CASSQVRQGYTGELFF
TRBV11-2	-	many	TRBJ2-7	TGTGCCAGCAGCCGGACAGTAGACTACGAGCAGTACTTC	CASSRTVDYEQYF
TRBV5-1	-	-	TRBJ1-1	TGCGCCAGCAGCGGCCGGGACCTGAACACTGAAGCTTTCTTT	CASSGRDLNTEAFF
TRBV6-5	-	-	TRBJ1-1	TGTGCCAGCAGAACTAGGAACACTGAAGCTTTCTTT	CASRTRNTEAFF
TRBV28	TRBD1	few	TRBJ2-6	TGTGCCACGGGACAGGTGAAATTCGGGGCCAACGTCCTGACTTTC	CATGQVKFGANVLTF
TRBV19	TRBD1	many	TRBJ1-2	TGTGCCAGTAGTGCCCGACAGGGGAAGTTCTATGGCTACACCTTC	CASSARQGKFYGYTF
TRBV20-1	TRBD1	-	TRBJ1-5	TGCAGTGCCAGGGGGCTGGGCAATCAGCCCCAGCATTTT	CSARGLGNQPQHF
TRBV12-3/TRBV12-4	-	few	TRBJ2-1	TGTGCCAGCAGGGACAGAGGCAGGGGGGATGAGCAGTTCTTC	CASRDRGRGDEQFF